Listed below are T cell receptor beta chains from one sample, sequenced in a study of blood T cell repertoires in COVID-19. Using immunoSEQ multiplex PCR, the repertoire was profiled, and TCRdb retains in-frame clones only, with some absent. The data show about 75,000 clones, 65% to 90% seen once. Sequencing used peripheral blood. The source of these receptors is an elderly man with COVID-19, enrolled during active disease. Each CDR3 is given without its conserved first and last residue. The order of the fields is V gene, J gene, clone size, CDR3 protein. Not every row has a clone size; where given, it reads once, few, many or a size class.

TRBV7-9	TRBJ2-3	-	ASSLGGVTDTQY
TRBV6-5	TRBJ1-5	-	ASSWTGVDQPQH
TRBV4-3	TRBJ2-7	-	ASSLATGVPYEQY
TRBV19	TRBJ1-5	few	ASRTSQGTHQPQH
TRBV5-4	TRBJ1-2	-	ASSLVSNYGYT
TRBV14	TRBJ1-1	-	ASSSHGSTEAF
TRBV18	TRBJ2-7	-	ASSPAGRPINNEQY
TRBV28	TRBJ2-5	-	ASSLGAMETQY
TRBV5-1	TRBJ1-1	-	ASSSLLRDTEAL
TRBV5-4	TRBJ2-5	once	ASSSRTSGGAEETQY
TRBV12-3/TRBV12-4	TRBJ1-5	-	ASSYRGNQPQH
TRBV29-1	TRBJ1-2	few	SAGGGGYGYT
TRBV5-6	TRBJ2-2	-	ASSLGGTRQRTGELF
TRBV6-5	TRBJ1-3	-	ASRDFHPRNTIY
TRBV3-1/TRBV3-2	TRBJ2-3	-	ASSAGRITDTQY
TRBV28	TRBJ2-3	-	ASIIGQEAKEGCTDTQY
TRBV7-9	TRBJ1-3	-	ASSRGQGAINTIY
TRBV6-1	TRBJ1-1	few	ASSDRMIGTGAF
TRBV6-2/TRBV6-3	TRBJ1-2	-	ASSYLQGNYGYT
TRBV6-6	TRBJ1-4	-	ASSYGGEGDEKLF
TRBV5-1	TRBJ2-2	-	ASSPGQPTGELF
TRBV2	TRBJ1-4	-	ASSVGDRGLDNEKLF
TRBV24-1	TRBJ2-1	-	ATSAQSGAYNEQF
TRBV3-1/TRBV3-2	TRBJ2-7	-	ASSPPGGSYEQY
TRBV10-3	TRBJ1-2	-	AISEGAGYGYT
TRBV19	TRBJ2-7	-	ASTPRGDLSYEQY
TRBV3-1/TRBV3-2	TRBJ1-2	once	ASSQLNSGTGNGYT
TRBV3-1/TRBV3-2	TRBJ1-1	-	ASSQMYTEAF
TRBV19	TRBJ2-7	-	ASSPGHPYEQY
TRBV6-2/TRBV6-3	TRBJ2-7	medium-sized	ASSYNRVGEQY
TRBV6-6	TRBJ1-2	few	ASRPGANYGYT
TRBV11-2	TRBJ2-3	-	ASSLGAGGRGDTQY
TRBV5-1	TRBJ2-3	-	ASSWSLGEDTQY
TRBV4-3	TRBJ2-3	once	ASSQGQPYRTDTQY
TRBV7-8	TRBJ2-7	once	ASSLPGSVYEQY
TRBV27	TRBJ1-4	-	ASSWGRNEKLF
TRBV18	TRBJ2-1	-	ASSPPYPYNEQF
TRBV18	TRBJ1-2	-	ASSRDRGNYGYT
TRBV10-3	TRBJ2-2	-	AISESLAAGELF
TRBV4-3	TRBJ2-7	-	ASSQDLAYEQY